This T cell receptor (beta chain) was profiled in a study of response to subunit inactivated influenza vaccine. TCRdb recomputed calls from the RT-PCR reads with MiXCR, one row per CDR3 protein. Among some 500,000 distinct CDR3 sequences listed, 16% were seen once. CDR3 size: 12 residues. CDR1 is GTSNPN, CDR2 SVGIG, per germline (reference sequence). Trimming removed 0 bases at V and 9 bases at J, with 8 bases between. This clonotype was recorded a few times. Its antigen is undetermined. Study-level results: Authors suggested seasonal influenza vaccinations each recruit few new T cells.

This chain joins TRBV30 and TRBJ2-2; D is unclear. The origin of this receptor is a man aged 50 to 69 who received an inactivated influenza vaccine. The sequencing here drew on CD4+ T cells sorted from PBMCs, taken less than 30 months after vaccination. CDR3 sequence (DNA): TGTGCCTGGAGTGTGTCTGGGCGGGAGCTGTTTTTT. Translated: CAWSVSGRELFF.